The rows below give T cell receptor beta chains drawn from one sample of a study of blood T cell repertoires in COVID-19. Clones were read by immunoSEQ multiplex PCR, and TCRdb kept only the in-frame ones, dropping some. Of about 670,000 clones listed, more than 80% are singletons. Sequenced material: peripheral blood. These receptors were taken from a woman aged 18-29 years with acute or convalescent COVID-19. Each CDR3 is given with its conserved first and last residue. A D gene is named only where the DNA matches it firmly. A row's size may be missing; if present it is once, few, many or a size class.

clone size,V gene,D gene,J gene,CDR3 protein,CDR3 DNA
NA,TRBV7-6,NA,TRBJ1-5,CASSPQPVGGQPQHF,TGTGCCAGCAGCCCACAACCGGTGGGGGGACAGCCCCAGCATTTT
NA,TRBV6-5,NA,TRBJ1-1,CASSVTRSNTEAFF,TGTGCCAGCAGCGTTACAAGATCGAACACTGAAGCTTTCTTT
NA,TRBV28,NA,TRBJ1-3,CASVQGPRTDSGNTIYF,TGTGCCAGCGTTCAGGGGCCTCGGACAGACTCTGGAAACACCATATATTTT
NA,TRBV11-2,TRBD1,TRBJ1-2,CASSLYDRADYGYTF,TGTGCCAGCAGCTTATATGACAGGGCCGACTATGGCTACACCTTC
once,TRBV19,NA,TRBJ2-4,CASSTLPGQKTNIQYF,TGTGCCAGTAGTACCCTACCGGGACAAAAGACCAACATTCAGTACTTC
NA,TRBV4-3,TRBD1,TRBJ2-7,CASSGYDRGFYEQYF,TGCGCCAGCAGCGGATATGACAGGGGTTTCTACGAGCAGTACTTC
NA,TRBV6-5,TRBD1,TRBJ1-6,CASRRLGDSHSPLHF,TGTGCCAGCAGACGTTTGGGGGACAGCCATTCACCCCTCCACTTT
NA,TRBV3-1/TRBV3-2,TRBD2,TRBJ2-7,CASSSGLAGVYEQYF,TGTGCCAGCAGCTCGGGACTAGCGGGGGTCTACGAGCAGTACTTC
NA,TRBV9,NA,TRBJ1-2,CASSDAGYGYTF,TGTGCCAGCAGCGACGCAGGGTATGGCTACACCTTC
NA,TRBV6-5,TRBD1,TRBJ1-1,CASSIDRGTEAFF,TGTGCCAGCAGTATCGACAGGGGTACTGAAGCTTTCTTT
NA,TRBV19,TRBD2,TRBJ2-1,CASSILAGDPNEQFF,TGTGCCAGTAGTATTCTAGCGGGGGACCCCAATGAGCAGTTCTTC
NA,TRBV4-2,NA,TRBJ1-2,CASSPTGGSFYGYTF,TGTGCCAGCAGCCCCACCGGGGGATCTTTCTATGGCTACACCTTC
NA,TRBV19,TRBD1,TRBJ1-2,CASIKQGGLRGYTF,TGTGCCAGTATAAAACAGGGGGGACTTCGTGGCTACACCTTC
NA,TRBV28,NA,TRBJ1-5,CASSIRGSSNQPQHF,TGTGCCAGCAGCATCCGGGGGTCTAGCAATCAGCCCCAGCATTTT
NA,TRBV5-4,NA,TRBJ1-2,CASSLVGTESYGYTF,TGTGCCAGCAGCTTGGTCGGGACTGAAAGCTATGGCTACACCTTC
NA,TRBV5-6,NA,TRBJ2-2,CASSRTGWRNTGELFF,TGTGCCAGCAGCCGAACAGGGTGGCGGAACACCGGGGAGCTGTTTTTT
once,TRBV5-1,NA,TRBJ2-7,CASRTAYEQYF,TGCGCCAGCAGGACAGCCTACGAGCAGTACTTC
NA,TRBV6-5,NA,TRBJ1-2,CASSSRSYGYTF,TGTGCCAGCAGCTCGCGAAGCTATGGCTACACCTTC
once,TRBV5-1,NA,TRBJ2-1,CASSFSASSYNEQFF,TGCGCCAGCAGCTTCTCTGCGAGCTCCTACAATGAGCAGTTCTTC
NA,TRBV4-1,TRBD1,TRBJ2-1,CASSPTTGGVEQFF,TGCGCCAGCAGCCCGACCACAGGGGGCGTTGAGCAGTTCTTC
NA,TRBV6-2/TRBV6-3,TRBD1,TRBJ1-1,CASSAFTGAIMNTEAFF,TGTGCCAGCAGTGCATTTACAGGGGCCATCATGAACACTGAAGCTTTCTTT
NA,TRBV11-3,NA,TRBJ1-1,CASSLYRYTEAFF,TGTGCCAGCAGCTTATACAGATACACTGAAGCTTTCTTT
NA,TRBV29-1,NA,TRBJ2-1,CSVKKGHLTYNEQFF,TGCAGCGTTAAAAAGGGACACCTAACATACAATGAGCAGTTCTTC
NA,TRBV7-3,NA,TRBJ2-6,CASSLYRVTSGANVLTF,TGTGCCAGCAGCTTATACAGGGTTACCTCTGGGGCCAACGTCCTGACTTTC
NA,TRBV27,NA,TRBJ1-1,CAIKRNGNTEAFF,TGTGCCATCAAGAGAAATGGGAACACTGAAGCTTTCTTT
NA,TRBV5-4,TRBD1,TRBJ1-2,CASSRGTVGYTF,TGTGCCAGCAGCCGAGGGACAGTTGGCTACACCTTC
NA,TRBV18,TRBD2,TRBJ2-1,CASSPRLAGGPETYNEQFF,TGTGCCAGCTCACCGCGACTAGCGGGGGGGCCAGAAACCTACAATGAGCAGTTCTTC
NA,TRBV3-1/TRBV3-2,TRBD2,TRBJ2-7,CASSPRQGRGLAPQFYEQYF,TGTGCCAGCAGCCCAAGACAGGGCAGGGGACTAGCCCCCCAGTTCTACGAGCAGTACTTC
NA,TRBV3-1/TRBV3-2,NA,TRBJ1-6,CASSQVLSSPLHF,TGTGCCAGCAGCCAAGTCCTGAGTTCACCCCTCCACTTT
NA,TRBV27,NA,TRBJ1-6,CATMPGQLDNSPLHF,TGTGCCACCATGCCTGGACAGCTCGATAATTCACCCCTCCACTTT
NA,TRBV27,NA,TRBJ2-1,CASSTPAAGADNEQFF,TGTGCCAGCAGTACTCCTGCGGCAGGGGCGGACAATGAGCAGTTCTTC
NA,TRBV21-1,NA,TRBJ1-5,CASSNREGRSHNQPQHF,TGTGCCAGCAGCAATAGGGAAGGGAGGTCCCACAATCAGCCCCAGCATTTT
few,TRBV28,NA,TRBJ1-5,CASSSGRDNQPQHF,TGTGCCAGCAGTTCGGGCCGGGACAATCAGCCCCAGCATTTT
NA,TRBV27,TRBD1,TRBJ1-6,CASRRDSTNSPLHF,TGTGCCAGCAGGCGGGACAGTACCAATTCACCCCTCCACTTT